Each of the 3 T cell receptor beta chains below was sequenced from the same sample in a study of cytomegalovirus exposure and HLA in healthy donors. Here immunoSEQ multiplex PCR was the method, and the copy in TCRdb shows in-frame clones only, minus some. Among approximately 240,000 clones listed, 75% to 95% were seen once. The sequenced sample was PBMCs. These receptors came from a woman between 18 and 30 years old in good health and CMV-seronegative.

This rearrangement joins TRBV5-1 to TRBJ1-1, with D unclear. V was clipped by 0 bases and J by 1 base, with 10 bases between them. The CDR3 has 15 residues. CDR1 and CDR2 (germline): SGHRS, YFSETQ. The CDR3 DNA reads as TGCGCCAGCAGCTTGGGTGGTGGCCCGAACACTGAAGCTTTCTTT. This codes for CASSLGGGPNTEAFF. Complete variable domain (other parts from reference TRBV5-1 and TRBJ1-1): KAGVTQTPRYLIKTRGQQVTLSCSPISGHRSVSWYQQTPGQGLQFLFEYFSETQRNKGNFPGRFSGRQFSNSRSEMNVSTLELGDSALYLCASSLGGGPNTEAFFGQGTRLTVV.

V gene TRBV7-9 combines with J gene TRBJ1-6; 9 bases fit TRBD1. CDR3 length: 16 residues. V shed 3 bases and J 4 bases; nucleotides not matched to a gene: 4. Germline CDR1 reads SEHNR; CDR2 reads FQNEAQ (reference sequence). The CDR3 sequence is CASSFTGTGYNSPLHF. As DNA, the CDR3 is TGTGCCAGCAGCTTCACCGGGACAGGGTATAATTCACCCCTCCACTTT.

The chain joins TRBV5-1 to TRBJ1-5; D is perhaps TRBD1 (5 bases). This CDR3 has 15 amino acids. From germline, CDR1 is SGHRS and CDR2 YFSETQ. The V end was cut by 0 bases, the J end by 3 bases, with 10 bases between. This chain's CDR3 is CASSLAGVDNQPQHF. CDR3 DNA sequence: TGCGCCAGCAGCTTGGCGGGGGTGGACAATCAGCCCCAGCATTTT. Looking up the rest from reference TRBV5-1 and TRBJ1-5 gives the full variable domain: KAGVTQTPRYLIKTRGQQVTLSCSPISGHRSVSWYQQTPGQGLQFLFEYFSETQRNKGNFPGRFSGRQFSNSRSEMNVSTLELGDSALYLCASSLAGVDNQPQHFGDGTRLSIL.